The present entry profiles one T cell receptor beta chain with its context. It lacks a known antigen. No qualities accompany the bases; no much larger clone lies one base away. This entry comes from a study of CD8 T cells in seronegative destructive rheumatoid arthritis (TCRdb year 2020). As for the study more broadly: At the time of sampling, biological drugs were being given to seven out of the eight CND-RA patients. The study compared peripheral CD8+ TCRbeta repertoires from patients with CCP-negative destructive rheumatoid arthritis (CND-RA) against repertoires from newly diagnosed seropositive RA, seronegative RA and healthy controls. The seropositive RA, seronegative RA and healthy control comparison cohorts were taken from a previously published TCRbeta dataset and were not newly sequenced. The paper's findings and limits, for the study overall: Without diagnostic samples, TCR repertoire differences may partly reflect poor disease control over the years rather than being present at onset. With age adjusted for, CD8+ TCRbeta repertoires in CND-RA patients appeared less diverse and more clonal than repertoires in other RA subtypes. Across the 95,000 to 150,000 clonotypes tested, no public clonotype enrichment survived Benjamini-Hochberg correction. The small size of the CND-RA cohort was acknowledged as a limitation of the study. A distinct set of enriched public clonotypes appeared to be carried by CND-RA patients, and this finding was interpreted by the authors as support for a separate disease subset. Compared with controls and other RA subtypes, CND-RA repertoires contained more CMV-reactive and fewer influenza A-reactive CD8+ TCRbeta sequences.

Between the V and J ends, shortened by 6 bases and 1 base respectively, the junction contains 18 bases. Inclusive of the bounding cysteine and phenylalanine, the CDR3 is 16 residues long. The CDR3 DNA has 48 bases and is translated from base 1. Looking up the germline V gene yields CDR1 WSHSY and CDR2 SAAADI. CND-RA patients tested negative on the clinical CCP2 antibody test, and even with active therapy their joint destruction kept progressing. Every CND-RA patient showed typical joint destruction in the wrists and ankles and had failed conventional anti-rheumatic therapy. CND-RA patients were sampled after long disease histories, spanning decades in several cases, rather than at diagnosis. Fifty millilitres of EDTA-anticoagulated peripheral blood were collected from each patient. Peripheral blood mononuclear cells were isolated by Ficoll-Paque PLUS density gradient separation. AutoMACS magnetic bead positive selection was used to isolate CD8+ cells from fresh or cryopreserved PBMCs, and purity was verified by flow cytometry. Genomic DNA was extracted using Nucleospin Tissue or Tissue XS kits and then quantified on a Qubit 2.0 fluorometer.

Genomic DNA from CD8+ cells was used for TCRbeta sequencing according to the manufacturer's instructions. The immunoSEQ assay was used for TCRbeta sequencing, which was carried out at a genomics technology centre in Finland. For the original study's pipeline: Clonotype tables produced by the immunoSEQ preprocessing pipeline were converted into VDJtools format, and non-productive clonotypes were filtered out. Samples with fewer than 10,000 reads were excluded, the remaining samples were subsampled to 10,000 reads, and most of the eight CND-RA samples met this threshold. The VDJtools CalcDiversityStats function was applied to data subsampled to 10,000 reads to calculate Shannon-Wiener, Simpson and clonality indices. To infer antigen specificity, non-singleton TCRbeta clonotypes were hard-matched against VDJdb, with no mismatches permitted. CDR3 sequences differing by one amino acid (Hamming distance 1) were grouped into clusters with potentially shared antigen targets. Public clonotypes were tested for group enrichment with one-sided Fisher's exact tests after resampling groups to six samples, repeated ten times. Entries here come from immuneACCESS through TCRdb and include only in-frame sequences with V and J called. Some clones fail to appear in such tables; in the studies checked, an unresolved V gene covers under half of the shortfall, and the cause of the remainder is unknown. V, J and clone size are those of that table, while D and trimming were read from the DNA. The sample table records some 13,000 clones; 75% to 90% of these occur just once. The ten largest clones add up to about 30% of the sample.

The chain links TRBV10-2 with TRBJ1-2; the D gene remains uncertain. The sequence was collected from a woman aged 30 to 50 with seronegative destructive rheumatoid arthritis. What was sequenced was CD8+ T cells from blood. The DNA is TGCGCCAGCAGAGGTGGCCTTCCCTCGGGTAACTATGGCTACACCTTC. This gives the protein CASRGGLPSGNYGYTF.